This TCR beta chain emerged from a study of T-cell memory formation after mild COVID-19. Overall study: Each donor largely had its own TCR clusters.

TCRdb redid the calling of the 5' RACE reads with MiXCR, one entry per CDR3 protein. This sample has 400,000 to 550,000 distinct CDR3 sequences, with about 23% found just once. General study points: Nothing showed for sure that second-wave clones peaking on day 37 were SARS-CoV-2 specific.

Turning to this clonotype: Its antigen is still unknown.

Germline-derived CDR1 and CDR2 are SGHKS and YYEKEE (reference sequence). Trimming at V came to 0 bases and at J to 4 bases, leaving 13 bases not matched to a gene. The length of the CDR3 is 19 residues. The V call is TRBV5-5, the J call TRBJ2-1; 10 bases are a match to TRBD2. Sequencing input: PBMCs or a T cell subset sorted from them (not recorded which). The TCR comes from an adult woman who had mild COVID-19 (a few samples of this study predate the infection). Cell type and time point are not known. The CDR3 spells CASSLVSIAGGYVYNEQFF. In DNA, the CDR3 is TGTGCCAGCAGCTTGGTTTCCATAGCGGGGGGCTACGTTTACAATGAGCAGTTCTTC. The entire variable domain, with the rest obtained from reference TRBV5-5 and TRBJ2-1, is as follows: DAGVTQSPTHLIKTRGQQVTLRCSPISGHKSVSWYQQVLGQGPQFIFQYYEKEERGRGNFPDRFSARQFPNYSSELNVNALLLGDSALYLCASSLVSIAGGYVYNEQFFGPGTRLTVL.